The subject of this entry is one T cell receptor beta chain. The antigen this receptor binds is unknown. No per-base quality is available; no much larger clone lies one base away. From the cysteine up to the phenylalanine, the CDR3 has a length of 15 residues. Just CDR3 DNA is preserved here, 45 bases in frame from base 1. Trimming takes 4 bases off V and 3 bases off J; junction bases not matched to a gene: 6. CDR1 is given as MDHEN and CDR2 as SYDVKM, both from the germline V gene. The cohort consisted of 666 healthy bone marrow donors. At the time of sampling, every cohort member was nominally healthy, though immune exposures that went unrecorded were likely present. The donor tested CMV seronegative, placing the donor among the approximately 360 seronegative members of the cohort. Each donor provided a peripheral blood sample, and peripheral blood mononuclear cells were used for TCR beta sequencing. The Qiagen DNeasy Blood Extraction Kit was used to extract genomic DNA from the blood cell samples.

Libraries were prepared through the immunoSEQ multiplex PCR assay. For the multiplex PCR, a mixture combining 60 forward primers for TCR Vbeta segments and 13 reverse primers for TCR Jbeta segments was used. The CDR3 region of rearranged TCR beta genes was amplified from genomic DNA by a multiplex PCR assay. On the Illumina HiSeq System, the amplified TCR beta libraries were sequenced as 87-base-pair reads. The study's own analysis went as follows. In a later analysis, 70 million to 95 million unique TCR beta chains were counted across the roughly 610 repertoires, and roughly 11 million of these chains were shared by at least two donors. A nearest-neighbor algorithm error-corrected the raw reads and collapsed the reads into unique sequences, merging closely related sequences to remove PCR and sequencing errors. CDR3 sequences were aligned to IMGT reference sequences to assign V, D and J gene segments. Each retained sequence needed at least a six-nucleotide match to both a V gene segment and a J gene segment. A rearrangement was called productive if the CDR3 had no stop codons and remained in frame with V and J, and every other rearrangement was called non-productive. Following IMGT convention, CDR3 was defined as the stretch from the second conserved V-encoded cysteine up to the conserved J-encoded phenylalanine. In an earlier analysis of just under 600 of the donors, sequences lacking an unambiguous match to a single V gene segment were excluded. In an earlier analysis of 450 to 700 of the donors, V segments were called functional above 56.7% productive rearrangements and were called segregating when the between-donor standard deviation exceeded 5%. A statistical classification framework was developed to diagnose cytomegalovirus status using the catalog of TCR beta chain sequences. V and J gene assignment, in a later analysis, came from comparing TCR nucleotide sequences with IMGT/GENE-DB human TR gene sequences. The TCRdist pipeline was used in a later analysis to assign CDR3 sequences and most-parsimonious VDJ recombination scenarios. In a later analysis, every TCR beta chain was defined by the combination of its CDR3 amino acid sequence and its V-gene family, and reads without a unique V-gene family were dropped. As a way to deal with suspected cross-contamination and a sequencing artifact, a later analysis dropped hundreds of nucleotide sequences that were highly shared and had low generation probability. In a later analysis, a clonal expansion index for each public chain was calculated from normalized within-repertoire ranks of inferred template counts. A later analysis computed generation probabilities with a VDJ recombination model fitted to out-of-frame rearrangements, and checked the results against IGoR. Hypergeometric tests were used in a later analysis to score TCR-TCR, TCR-HLA and TCR-CMV co-occurrence, with a repertoire-size bias correction applied to the TCR pairs. False discovery rates were estimated in a later analysis by permuting HLA or CMV assignments 20 times. In a later analysis, co-occurring TCRs were grouped with DBSCAN, and TCRdist sequence similarity was added when clustering was performed within HLA-allele-positive subsets. For co-occurrence clustering, repertoires with fewer than 30,000 or more than 120,000 public chains were excluded, along with 5 or 6 repertoires with anomalous nucleotide sharing. Here the immuneACCESS table is served through TCRdb, limited to in-frame sequences with V and J called. Missing clones are a known gap in these copies; in checked studies unresolved V genes cover under half, and the rest lacks a known reason. V, J and clone size reflect that table, while D and trimming were determined from the DNA. The sample table contains around 150,000 clones; only one count was recorded for nearly 80% of them. The ten largest clones capture around an eighth of the sample.

This record belongs to a study of cytomegalovirus exposure and HLA in healthy donors (dated by TCRdb to 2016 to 2017). In terms of the full investigation: In an earlier analysis of under 600 of the donors, 276 Gb of sequence data and 117 million unique TCR beta sequences from roughly 180 million T cells were reported. Roughly 300 gigabases of sequencing data and approximately 92 million unique TCR sequences made up an early release that covered about 640 HLA-typed donors. Among the roughly 400 genotyped donors, around 81% belonged to the genetic ancestry cluster associated with self-reported Caucasian donors. The study was designed to test whether signatures of past pathogen exposure could be identified by cataloging public T cell receptors. The study used immunosequencing to profile the T cell repertoires of under 700 subjects and linked those repertoires to cytomegalovirus serostatus. Along with the roughly 670-subject first cohort, a separate validation cohort of over a hundred different subjects was used. High-throughput TCR immunosequencing, statistical association of individual TCRs with disease status, and machine learning were combined to predict cytomegalovirus infection status. A later analysis re-examined previously published TCR beta repertoires from more than 650 donors and added high-resolution HLA genotyping to investigate patterns of TCR occurrence. In the later analysis, no new phenotypic data were used to find candidate immune exposures; instead, reliance was placed on TCR beta sequences and their occurrence across donors. To decide whether each TCR beta V gene segment behaved as functional or pseudogenic, an earlier analysis of 587 of the donors relied on high-throughput TCR beta sequencing. Donor age, sex, ethnicity and CMV serostatus were compiled together with the repertoire data. A later genetic analysis took genome-wide SNP genotypes for about 65% of the roughly 670 donors and used that subset as a discovery cohort. Every discovery cohort repertoire had been produced on one sequencing platform. HLA typing included class I and class II loci at four-digit resolution. The number of typed donors differed by locus: about 620-640 for A, B, C, DRB1 and DQB1; 500 to 550 for DQA1; fewer than 610 for DPA1; and some 430 for DPB1. Because of strong linkage in the cohort, roughly 5 DR-DQ haplotypes were treated as single units for association and clustering. Among over 350 genotyped donors of the cohort, an average of approximately 250,000 unique TCR beta nucleotide sequences were sequenced per donor, around a sixth of them non-productive. Overall study outcomes, separate from this receptor: In a later analysis, TCR association rates were found to vary across HLA loci, with the most associated TCRs seen for DRB1 alleles and the fewest for HLA-C alleles. A further reported finding was that TCR beta sequences accurately predicted the HLA-A and HLA-B alleles for most subjects in the first cohort. Some IMGT-functional V segments, including TRBV6-2 and TRBV6-3, could not be told apart with the 87-base-pair reads, so those segments were excluded. An association between a missense DCLRE1C variant and V-gene and J-gene trimming of TCR beta chains was found in a later genetic analysis and replicated in an independent cohort. According to a later genetic analysis, donors in an Asian-associated ancestry cluster had fewer N-insertions in productive TCRs than the roughly 670-donor mean. The study gave a list of 150 to 200 TCR beta chains associated with cytomegalovirus. An earlier analysis of around 600 of the donors showed that most TCR beta V segments appeared in productive rearrangements either about 87% or about 30% of the time, which broadly matched IMGT annotations. A cluster of highly shared sequence variants was judged likely to be a technical artifact of the sequencing pipeline. Linkage disequilibrium might explain the correlated functional status among segregating V segments, but an unknown experimental factor could not be excluded. Because some donors lacked HLA typing at each locus, the association tests relied only on the typed subset. Because counts were too low, 15 or so rarely observed V segments, including chromosome 9 orphons, were excluded from the earlier analysis of some 540 of the donors. In vitro tests confirmed that a few of the cytomegalovirus-associated TCR beta chains recognize cytomegalovirus antigens. In both the original and validation cohorts, the classifier was reported to diagnose cytomegalovirus status with high specificity and sensitivity. CMV serostatus was the only immune exposure information available for the cohort. Specific HLA alleles were associated with around 18,000 TCR beta sequences at a false discovery rate of 0.05 in a later analysis. When HLA alleles, especially DR and DQ, strongly co-occurred, attributing TCR associations to individual alleles was difficult. This cohort had only TCR beta chains sequenced, and the lack of alpha or paired-chain data limited which features could be detected. Roughly uniform sequencing depth across donors was assumed in presence/absence analyses, although this assumption may not hold. Several of the top co-occurrence clusters appeared to be linked to parvovirus B19, influenza, CMV and Epstein-Barr virus, according to a later analysis. Compared with equally common non-associated chains, HLA-associated TCR beta chains in a later analysis were more clonally expanded and had lower generation probabilities. Across donors, most TCR sequences were observed very rarely, whereas some public TCRs were present in many individuals. A later analysis found that most CMV-associated TCR beta chains appeared HLA-restricted, with HLA associations seemingly driven largely by CMV exposure. According to the authors, the approach could potentially be generalized to other disease states and immunological phenotypes.

The clonotype originates from a woman aged 40 to 50 in good health and CMV-seronegative. The chain links TRBV28 with TRBJ1-3, with 7 middle bases fitting TRBD1. Sequenced sample: PBMCs. Read as DNA, the sequence is TGTGCCAGCAGTTACTCGACAGGGAGTGGAAACACCATATATTTT. Its protein is CASSYSTGSGNTIYF.